The next 18 T cell receptor beta chains were all read from a single sample in a study of cytotoxic CD8 clonotypes in ibrutinib-treated CLL. Data came from immunoSEQ multiplex PCR; TCRdb stores just in-frame clones and leaves some out. Among over 40,000 clones listed, approximately 87% were seen once. The specimen was PBMCs, collected after 24 months of ibrutinib treatment. The receptor set was obtained from a human donor with chronic lymphocytic leukemia.

V and J are TRBV18 and TRBJ1-2, with a weak D call TRBD1 (5 bases). Germline CDR1 reads KGHSH; CDR2 reads LQKENI. The CDR3 is 13 amino acids. Between the trimmed V and J ends, which lost 3 bases and 4 bases, there was a span of 9 bases. The CDR3 is CASSPDGGYGYTF. CDR3 DNA: TGTGCCAGCTCACCGGACGGGGGCTATGGCTACACCTTC.

The gene calls are TRBV7-8 and TRBJ1-5; TRBD1 might be the D (6 bases). Between the trimmed V and J ends, which lost 3 bases and 3 bases, there was a span of 18 bases. CDR3 length: 17 residues. Per germline, CDR1 SGHVS and CDR2 FQNEAQ. CDR3 loop: CASSFVAGVTSNQPQHF. CDR3 bases: TGTGCCAGCAGCTTTGTCGCAGGGGTTACATCCAATCAGCCCCAGCATTTT.

The chain carries TRBV29-1 and TRBJ2-6; D is unclear. Germline V CDR1 and CDR2: SQVTM, ANQGSEA. Trimming stripped 4 bases from V and 0 bases from J, with 7 bases between. The CDR3 is 14 residues long. CDR3 amino acids: CSVATRSGANVLTF. The DNA of the CDR3 is TGCAGCGTTGCTACGCGCTCTGGGGCCAACGTCCTGACTTTC.

V usage is TRBV5-1 and J usage is TRBJ2-3; D call uncertain. Trimming left V 0 bases short and J 6 bases short, with 11 bases between. The V gene's germline CDR1 is SGHRS and CDR2 YFSETQ. The CDR3 consists of 14 residues. CDR3 sequence (DNA): TGCGCCAGCAGCTTGGCCACCCCCAGGGATACGCAGTATTTT. This translates into CASSLATPRDTQYF.

The CDR3 DNA reads as TGCGCCAGCAGTGAGCGACAGGGTTTCTACGAGCAGTACTTC. Protein sequence: CASSERQGFYEQYF. The chain couples TRBV10-1 to TRBJ2-7; 7 nucleotides line up with TRBD1. CDR1 WNHNN and CDR2 SYGVQD come from the germline V gene (reference sequence). This CDR3 is built from 14 residues. Germline trimming cut 2 bases from V and 3 bases from J; bases unmatched to any gene: 4.

The chain joins TRBV5-1 to TRBJ2-1, with TRBD2 identical over 7 bases. V lost 4 bases and J lost 8; bases outside the gene matches: 12. Looked up from germline, CDR1 is SGHRS and CDR2 is YFSETQ. The CDR3 contains 15 residues. The CDR3 coding sequence is TGCGCCAGCAGCCCGGGAGGTGACGCCAAGTATGAGCAGTTCTTC. Its protein is CASSPGGDAKYEQFF.

The CDR3 sequence: CASSPGAGSREQYF. In DNA, the CDR3 is TGTGCCAGCAGCCCGGGGGCAGGTTCGCGCGAGCAGTACTTC. J is TRBJ2-7 and V is TRBV11-2; D tentatively fits TRBD1 or TRBD2 (6 bases each). CDR3 length: 14 amino acids. Per the germline V gene, CDR1 is SGHAT and CDR2 is FQNNGV. V shed 5 bases and J shed 6 bases, with 17 bases lying between them. Variable domain in full (rest from reference TRBV11-2 and TRBJ2-7): EAGVAQSPRYKIIEKRQSVAFWCNPISGHATLYWYQQILGQGPKLLIQFQNNGVVDDSQLPKDRFSAERLKGVDSTLKIQPAKLEDSAVYLCASSPGAGSREQYFGPGTRLTVT.

The chain joins TRBV5-1 to TRBJ2-7, with 9 nucleotides matching TRBD2. Germline trimming cut 0 bases from V and 6 bases from J; bases unmatched to any gene: 7. Germline-derived CDR1 and CDR2 are SGHRS and YFSETQ. This CDR3 is 15 amino acids long. In DNA, the CDR3 is TGCGCCAGCAGCTTGGGGGGCGGGAGGGCCCTCGAGCAGTACTTC. This sequence encodes CASSLGGGRALEQYF. The entire variable domain, with the rest obtained from reference TRBV5-1 and TRBJ2-7, is as follows: KAGVTQTPRYLIKTRGQQVTLSCSPISGHRSVSWYQQTPGQGLQFLFEYFSETQRNKGNFPGRFSGRQFSNSRSEMNVSTLELGDSALYLCASSLGGGRALEQYFGPGTRLTVT.

CDR3 region: CASSPGPYNEQFF. The DNA for the CDR3 is TGTGCCAGCAGCCCGGGGCCATACAATGAGCAGTTCTTC. The chain carries TRBV7-2 and TRBJ2-1, with D perhaps being TRBD1 or TRBD2 (5 bases each). The CDR3 runs 13 residues. Per the germline V gene, CDR1 is SGHTA and CDR2 is FQGNSA. V was trimmed by 5 bases and J by 4 bases, leaving 9 bases between them.

In DNA, the CDR3 is TGCGCCAGCAGGGGACTAGACACAGATACGCAGTATTTT. This encodes CASRGLDTDTQYF. The chain uses TRBV10-2 and TRBJ2-3, with 8 bases that match TRBD2. This CDR3 has 13 amino acids. V lost 6 bases and J lost 2; bases outside the gene matches: 1. Germline CDR1 and CDR2: WSHSY and SAAADI.

The chain joins TRBV6-1 to TRBJ2-1; 7 nucleotides match TRBD1. With 5 bases clipped from V and 6 bases from J, the junction kept 4 bases outside the gene matches. This CDR3 comprises 13 residues. The germline V gene encodes CDR1 MNHNS and CDR2 SASEGT. CDR3: CASSNRGGNEQFF. DNA of the CDR3: TGTGCCAGCAGTAACAGGGGCGGCAATGAGCAGTTCTTC.

This clone has a single count. CDR3 amino acids: CASSLVAGGTGELFF. In nucleotides, the CDR3 is TGCGCCAGCAGCTTGGTCGCGGGAGGAACCGGGGAGCTGTTTTTT. The chain employs TRBV5-1 and TRBJ2-2; the match to TRBD2 covers 8 bases. V trimming: 0 bases; J trimming: 5 bases; junction bases outside the gene matches: 3. Germline CDR1 SGHRS, CDR2 YFSETQ. The CDR3 contains 15 residues.

The chain couples TRBV5-5 to TRBJ1-1; D uncertain. CDR3 length: 15 residues. Germline V lookup: CDR1 SGHKS, CDR2 YYEKEE (reference sequence). V was shortened by 4 bases and J by 3 bases, with 16 bases between the two germline ends. CDR3 in DNA: TGTGCCAGCAGCAGACGGTTGGGCTTTGACACTGAAGCTTTCTTT. This translates into CASSRRLGFDTEAFF.

The chain is built from TRBV30 and TRBJ1-1; D is perhaps TRBD1 (6 bases). The V gene's germline CDR1 is GTSNPN and CDR2 SVGIG (reference sequence). Trimming cost V 3 bases and J 0 bases, with 8 bases left between them. This CDR3 is built from 13 residues. CDR3 region: CAWRGQLNTEAFF. CDR3 coding DNA: TGTGCCTGGAGAGGACAGTTGAACACTGAAGCTTTCTTT.

The CDR3 sequence: CASSPQGLAGTDTQYF. The CDR3 DNA reads as TGTGCCAGCAGTCCCCAGGGACTAGCGGGAACAGATACGCAGTATTTT. The gene calls are TRBV28 and TRBJ2-3; 13 nucleotides line up with TRBD2. There are 16 residues in the CDR3. CDR1 MDHEN and CDR2 SYDVKM come from the germline V gene. Trimming removed 5 bases from V and 3 bases from J; junction bases left unmatched: 5. The complete variable domain, with remaining parts taken from reference TRBV28 and TRBJ2-3, reads DVKVTQSSRYLVKRTGEKVFLECVQDMDHENMFWYRQDPGLGLRLIYFSYDVKMKEKGDIPEGYSVSREKKERFSLILESASTNQTSMYLCASSPQGLAGTDTQYFGPGTRLTVL.

This rearrangement joins TRBV30 to TRBJ2-3; no reliable D call. The CDR3 length is 14 residues. Germline assignment: CDR1 GTSNPN and CDR2 SVGIG (reference sequence). V lost 3 bases, J lost 0 bases, and 10 bases lay in between. CDR3: CAWRPPPSTDTQYF. CDR3 coding DNA: TGTGCCTGGAGACCTCCCCCCAGCACAGATACGCAGTATTTT.

V is TRBV5-1 and J is TRBJ2-7, with TRBD2 matching 12 bases. CDR3 size: 15 residues. With 4 bases clipped from V and 2 bases from J, the junction kept 4 bases outside the gene matches. CDR1 SGHRS and CDR2 YFSETQ come from the germline V gene. CDR3 residues: CASSPTSGSTYEQYF. For the CDR3, the DNA is TGCGCCAGCAGCCCGACTAGCGGGAGCACCTACGAGCAGTACTTC.

The chain combines TRBV9 with TRBJ2-2, with D perhaps matching TRBD1 or TRBD2 (5 bases each). This CDR3 is 13 amino acids long. The V end was cut by 0 bases, the J end by 7 bases, with 7 bases between. Germline CDR1 reads SGDLS; CDR2 reads YYNGEE. CDR3 bases: TGTGCCAGCAGCGTAGTTGGGGGCGGGGAGCTGTTTTTT. Its translation: CASSVVGGGELFF.